The next 17 T cell receptor beta chains were all read from a single sample in a study of T cell responses to AZD1222 COVID-19 vaccine. Sequencing was performed with immunoSEQ multiplex PCR; in TCRdb, only in-frame clones are kept and a portion is missing. The sample carries some 150,000 clones, around nine tenths recorded once. This sample comprised peripheral blood, obtained on day 0 of AZD1222 vaccination. These TCRs come from an adult in good health.

J is TRBJ2-2 and V is TRBV11-1; TRBD1 matches 7 bases. J lost 4 bases, V lost 5 bases, and 10 bases had no gene match. Germline V CDR1 and CDR2: SGHAT, FQDESV (reference sequence). This CDR3 comprises 16 residues. The CDR3 reads CASSKSDRVITGELFF. CDR3 sequence (DNA): TGTGCCAGCAGCAAATCCGACAGGGTTATCACCGGGGAGCTGTTTTTT. Using reference TRBV11-1 and TRBJ2-2 for the parts outside the CDR3, the full variable domain is EAEVAQSPRYKITEKSQAVAFWCDPISGHATLYWYRQILGQGPELLVQFQDESVVDDSQLPKDRFSAERLKGVDSTLKIQPAELGDSAMYLCASSKSDRVITGELFFGEGSRLTVL.

The chain combines TRBV7-2 with TRBJ1-6; D is ambiguous. Trimming shortened V by 8 bases and J by 14 bases, and 16 bases separated the two germline ends. This CDR3 region has 12 residues. The germline gives CDR1 SGHTA, CDR2 FQGNSA. The CDR3 DNA is TGTGCCAGCGGTTCGGGCCTTCGGGCCCTCCACTTT. Protein: CASGSGLRALHF.

This chain joins TRBV5-1 and TRBJ2-5, with D possibly being TRBD1 (6 bases). The CDR3 runs to 14 residues. Germline CDR1 is SGHRS and CDR2 is YFSETQ. V lost 2 bases and J lost 2, with 10 bases in between. The CDR3 loop reads CASSFEGGQETQYF. In DNA form, the CDR3 reads TGCGCCAGCAGCTTTGAAGGGGGTCAAGAGACCCAGTACTTC.

DNA of the CDR3: TGTGCCTGGAGTACTGGATCACCCCTCCACTTT. Translating gives CAWSTGSPLHF. This sequence joins TRBV30 and TRBJ1-6; D uncertain. V lost 2 bases and J 10 bases, leaving 6 bases between the germline ends. This CDR3 is 11 amino acids long. Germline V lookup: CDR1 GTSNPN, CDR2 SVGIG (reference sequence).

The genes are TRBV3-1 (or the pseudogene TRBV3-2) and TRBJ2-1; D unclear. This CDR3 is 13 amino acids long. Germline V lookup: CDR1 LGHDT, CDR2 YNNKEL (reference sequence). V dropped 5 bases and J dropped 9 bases, with 14 bases sitting between them. CDR3 amino acids: CASSEPRPGEQFF. In nucleotides, the CDR3 is TGTGCCAGCAGCGAACCCCGCCCGGGTGAGCAGTTCTTC.

The rearrangement links TRBV28 to TRBJ1-2; no clear D. The CDR3 sequence is 12 residues long. Per the germline V gene, CDR1 is MDHEN and CDR2 is SYDVKM. V was cut by 8 bases and J by 4 bases, with 11 bases left in between. CDR3 DNA: TGTGCCAGCTTAACAGTTCGCTATGGCTACACCTTC. Its protein is CASLTVRYGYTF.

The count of this clone is one. The genes are TRBV2 and TRBJ2-3; no reliable D call. V dropped 6 bases and J dropped 0 bases, with 4 bases sitting between them. Germline values: CDR1 SNHLY, CDR2 FYNNEI. There are 12 residues in the CDR3. The CDR3 DNA is TGTGCCAGCAGCCCGAGCACAGATACGCAGTATTTT. It is translated as CASSPSTDTQYF.

The rearrangement uses TRBV30 and TRBJ1-1; no clear D. The CDR3 has 12 amino acids. Trimming removed 2 bases at V and 11 bases at J, with 15 bases between. Germline values: CDR1 GTSNPN, CDR2 SVGIG (reference sequence). CDR3 amino acids: CAWSSQSWEAFF. CDR3 bases: TGTGCCTGGAGTTCCCAGTCTTGGGAGGCTTTCTTT.

CDR3 DNA: TGTGCCAGCCGGCAGGGGAACACCGGGGAGCTGTTTTTT. This gives the protein CASRQGNTGELFF. The genes are TRBV11-2 and TRBJ2-2, with D perhaps TRBD1 (5 bases). Germline V gene lookup returns CDR1 SGHAT and CDR2 FQNNGV. The V end was cut by 8 bases, the J end by 1 base, with 8 bases between. The CDR3 has 13 residues.

The chain recombines TRBV7-9 with TRBJ1-1; 7 bases match TRBD1. The V gene end was trimmed by 5 bases and the J gene end by 7 bases; junction bases not matched to a gene: 13. This CDR3 spans 15 amino acids. CDR1 SEHNR and CDR2 FQNEAQ come from the germline V gene (reference sequence). The CDR3, as DNA: TGTGCCAGCAGCCCTACTATCTTGGGACAGAGTGAAGCTTTCTTT. Encoded protein: CASSPTILGQSEAFF.

The gene calls are TRBV19 and TRBJ2-1, with 12 positions matching TRBD2. Germline CDR1 is LNHDA and CDR2 is SQIVND (reference sequence). The V gene end was trimmed by 4 bases and the J gene end by 8 bases; junction bases not matched to a gene: 3. The CDR3 totals 14 residues. The CDR3 reads CASSNRLAGDEQFF. CDR3 bases: TGTGCCAGTAGTAATAGACTAGCGGGAGATGAGCAGTTCTTC.

The chain employs TRBV25-1 and TRBJ2-7; D call uncertain. Germline CDR1 MGHDK, CDR2 SYGVNS. The CDR3 has 13 amino acids. Trimming took off 3 bases at V and 1 base at J, with 7 bases between the two ends. The CDR3, as DNA: TGTGCCAGCAGTGAGGCCGGTTCCTACGAGCAGTACTTC. Translating it yields CASSEAGSYEQYF.

The chain combines TRBV19 with TRBJ1-3; D is ambiguous. Trimming took 5 bases from V and 0 from J, leaving 11 bases between them. The CDR3 sequence is 15 residues long. Looked up from germline, CDR1 is LNHDA and CDR2 is SQIVND (reference sequence). The CDR3 sequence is CASSPGSSSGNTIYF. CDR3 sequence (DNA): TGTGCCAGTAGTCCCGGGTCTAGCTCTGGAAACACCATATATTTT.

The chain has TRBV12-3 or TRBV12-4 and TRBJ2-1; D remains ambiguous. The V end was cut by 6 bases, the J end by 5 bases, with 5 bases between. The CDR3 consists of 11 residues. DNA of the CDR3: TGTGCCAGCAGCTACCACAATGAGCAGTTCTTC. This sequence encodes CASSYHNEQFF.

V usage is TRBV6-5 and J usage is TRBJ1-6; TRBD1 matches at 10 bases. J lost 10 bases, V lost 10 bases, and 10 bases had no gene match. This CDR3 comprises 14 residues. From germline, CDR1 is MNHEY and CDR2 SVGAGI. CDR3 nucleotides: TGTGCCACCTCCCTCGGGACAGGGGTCTCACCCCTCCACTTT. This encodes CATSLGTGVSPLHF.

The rearrangement joins TRBV10-3 to TRBJ1-3; D perhaps matches TRBD1 (6 bases). V was clipped by 2 bases and J by 0 bases, with 14 bases between them. The germline V gene encodes CDR1 ENHRY and CDR2 SYGVKD. The CDR3 length is 17 residues. This chain's CDR3 is CAISELRGRDSGNTIYF. The CDR3 DNA reads as TGTGCCATCAGTGAGCTCAGGGGAAGGGACTCTGGAAACACCATATATTTT.

The chain links TRBV2 to TRBJ1-2, with 7 positions matching TRBD1. Unmatched junction bases numbered 9, after V lost 6 bases and J lost 5 bases. The length of the CDR3 is 14 residues. The germline gives CDR1 SNHLY, CDR2 FYNNEI. CDR3 nucleotides: TGTGCCAGCAGGGAGACAGGGAAGGGGTATGGCTACACCTTC. Its protein product is CASRETGKGYGYTF. Looking up the rest from reference TRBV2 and TRBJ1-2 gives the full variable domain: EPEVTQTPSHQVTQMGQEVILRCVPISNHLYFYWYRQILGQKVEFLVSFYNNEISEKSEIFDDQFSVERPDGSNFTLKIRSTKLEDSAMYFCASRETGKGYGYTFGSGTRLTVV.